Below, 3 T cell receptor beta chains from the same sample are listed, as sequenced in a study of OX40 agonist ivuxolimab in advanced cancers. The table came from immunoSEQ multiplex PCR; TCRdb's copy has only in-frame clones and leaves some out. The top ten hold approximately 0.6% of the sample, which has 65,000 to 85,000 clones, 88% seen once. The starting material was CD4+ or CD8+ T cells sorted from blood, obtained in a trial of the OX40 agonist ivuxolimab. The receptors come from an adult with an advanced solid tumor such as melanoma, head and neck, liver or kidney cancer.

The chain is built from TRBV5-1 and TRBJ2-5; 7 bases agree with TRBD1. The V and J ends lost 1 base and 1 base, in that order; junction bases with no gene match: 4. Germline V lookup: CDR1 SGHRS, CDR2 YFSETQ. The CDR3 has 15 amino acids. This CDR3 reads CASSLTGALQETQYF. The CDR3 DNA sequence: TGCGCCAGCAGCTTGACAGGGGCCCTCCAAGAGACCCAGTACTTC.

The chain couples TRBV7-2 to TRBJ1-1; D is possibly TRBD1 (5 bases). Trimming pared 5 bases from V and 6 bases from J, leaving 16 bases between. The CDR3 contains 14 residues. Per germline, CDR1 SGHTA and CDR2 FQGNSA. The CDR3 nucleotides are TGTGCCAGCAGCCTCGGGACCCAAAGGTCTGAAGCTTTCTTT. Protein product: CASSLGTQRSEAFF.

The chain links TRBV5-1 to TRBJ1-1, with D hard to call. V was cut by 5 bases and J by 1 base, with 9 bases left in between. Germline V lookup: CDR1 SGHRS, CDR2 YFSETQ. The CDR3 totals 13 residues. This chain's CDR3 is CASSGESNTEAFF. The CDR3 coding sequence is TGCGCCAGCAGTGGTGAATCGAACACTGAAGCTTTCTTT.